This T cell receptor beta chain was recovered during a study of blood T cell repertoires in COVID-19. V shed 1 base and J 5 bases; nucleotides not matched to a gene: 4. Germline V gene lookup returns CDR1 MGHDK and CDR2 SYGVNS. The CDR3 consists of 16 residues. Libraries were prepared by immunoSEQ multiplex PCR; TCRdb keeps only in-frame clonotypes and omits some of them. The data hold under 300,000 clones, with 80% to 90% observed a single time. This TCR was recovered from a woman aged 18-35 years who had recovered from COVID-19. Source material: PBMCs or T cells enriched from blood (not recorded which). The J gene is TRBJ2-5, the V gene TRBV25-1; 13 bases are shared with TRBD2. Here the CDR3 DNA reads TGTGCCAGCAGTGAATTTACTAGCGGGGGGGCGGAGACCCAGTACTTC. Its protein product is CASSEFTSGGAETQYF.